This T cell receptor (beta chain) was identified in a study of response to subunit inactivated influenza vaccine. Trimming cost V 4 bases and J 4 bases, with 14 bases left between them. The CDR3 length is 14 residues. Per the germline V gene, CDR1 is SGHRS and CDR2 is YFSETQ. Regarding the study as a whole: New T cells are recruited in small numbers by each seasonal influenza vaccination, according to the authors' suggestion.

A single record per CDR3 protein comes from TCRdb applying MiXCR to the RT-PCR reads. There are about 800,000 distinct CDR3 sequences in the sample; about 20% occur only once, and 9.5% to 13% lies in the top ten. This clonotype was seen at least ten times. Its antigen remains unknown. The TCR originated in a man between 50 and 59 years old who received an inactivated influenza vaccine. This sample comprised PBMCs from blood, obtained more than 4 days after vaccination. V is TRBV5-1 and J is TRBJ1-1, with D uncertain. In DNA form, the CDR3 reads TGCGCCAGCAGCGTGGAGTCGGAGGGCACTGAAGCTTTCTTT. Its translation is CASSVESEGTEAFF.